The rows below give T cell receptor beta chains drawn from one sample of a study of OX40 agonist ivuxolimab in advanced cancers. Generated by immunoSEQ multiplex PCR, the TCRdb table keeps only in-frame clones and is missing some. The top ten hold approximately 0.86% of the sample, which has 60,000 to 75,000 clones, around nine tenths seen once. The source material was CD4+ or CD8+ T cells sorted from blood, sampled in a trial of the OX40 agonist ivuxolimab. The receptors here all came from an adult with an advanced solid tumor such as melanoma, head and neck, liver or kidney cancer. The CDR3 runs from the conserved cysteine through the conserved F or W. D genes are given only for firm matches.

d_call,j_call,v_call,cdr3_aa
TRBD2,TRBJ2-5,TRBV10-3,CATGTRDYESQYF
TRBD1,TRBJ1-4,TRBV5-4,CASSSGQGLEKLFF
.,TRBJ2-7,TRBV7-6,CASSLGPVSSYEQYF
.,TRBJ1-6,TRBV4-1,CASSQVTGGDYNSPLHF
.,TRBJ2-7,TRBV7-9,CASSLVWTSTYEQYF
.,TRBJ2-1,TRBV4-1,CASSQDWRNEQFF
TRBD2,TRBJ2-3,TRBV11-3,CASSPGLAGASTDTQYF
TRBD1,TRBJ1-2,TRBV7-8,CASSTKLTGEDYTF
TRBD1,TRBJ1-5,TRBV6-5,CASSGGQGNQPQHF
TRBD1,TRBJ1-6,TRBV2,CASSEYHGQGAFHSPLHF
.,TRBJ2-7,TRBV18,CASKIGRETSYEQYF
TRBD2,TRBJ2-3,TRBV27,CASSFRTSGGDTQYF
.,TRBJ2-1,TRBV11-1,CASSLAGIRAREQFF
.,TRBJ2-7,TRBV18,CASSQAGSYEQYF
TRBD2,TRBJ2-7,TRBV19,CASSPGSGRASPYEQYF
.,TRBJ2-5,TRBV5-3,CASSLLAETQYF
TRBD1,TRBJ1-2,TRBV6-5,CASSYVRTGGSYGYTF
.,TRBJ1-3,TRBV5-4,CASSLAGRGVSSGNTIYF
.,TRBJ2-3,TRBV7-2,CASSSTPGQSTDTQYF
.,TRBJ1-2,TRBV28,CASSFFSNQGYTF
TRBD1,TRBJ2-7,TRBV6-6,CASSGTGASIYEQYF
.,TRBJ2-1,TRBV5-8,CASSLYRYHEQFF
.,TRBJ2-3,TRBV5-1,CASSLNGVTDTQYF
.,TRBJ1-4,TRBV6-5,CASRRTATTNEKLFF
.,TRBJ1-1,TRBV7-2,CASSLGPGDTEAFF
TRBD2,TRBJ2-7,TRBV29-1,CSVVSGGFKPSYEQYF
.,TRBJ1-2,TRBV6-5,CASSERGLLGYTF
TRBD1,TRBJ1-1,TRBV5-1,CASGEDRMNTEAFF
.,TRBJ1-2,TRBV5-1,CASSLGQEFYGYTF
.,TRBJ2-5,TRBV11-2,CASSLTEGGETQYF
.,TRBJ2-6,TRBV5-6,CASKLFHAPGQLGANVLTF
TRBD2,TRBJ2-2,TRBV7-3,CASSLRAGGSPGELFF
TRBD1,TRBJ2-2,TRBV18,CASSQQGLNTGELFF
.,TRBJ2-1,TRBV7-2,CASRRGTLENEQFF
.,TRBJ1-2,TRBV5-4,CASTSQNYGYTF
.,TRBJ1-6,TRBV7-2,CASRQRAGPDSPLHF